This T cell receptor (beta chain) was captured by sequencing in a study of T-cell reconstitution after alpha-beta-depleted transplantation in children. CDR1 is SNHLY, CDR2 FYNNEI, per germline. Trimming cost V 7 bases and J 7 bases, with 16 bases left between them. The length of the CDR3 is 14 residues. A few counts support this clonotype. Unique molecular identifiers were used to barcode this TCRbeta library. TCRdb processed the PCR reads anew with MiXCR; each CDR3 protein has one entry. The table lists about 600,000 distinct CDR3 sequences, over 9.5% of them singletons. The TCR sequence derives from a human donor who donated a stem cell graft to a child with acute myeloid leukemia. Source: PBMCs from the stem cell graft donor, taken from the stem cell graft. The rearrangement uses TRBV2 and TRBJ1-4; D might be TRBD1 (6 bases). CDR3 sequence: CASTGGRSSEKLFF. CDR3 nucleotides: TGTGCCAGCACTGGGGGCCGGTCTTCTGAAAAACTGTTTTTT.